These T cell receptor beta chains were read from a single sample in a study of control samples from healthy donors and cancer patients. Only in-frame clones appear in the TCRdb table, and some are missing; sequencing was by immunoSEQ multiplex PCR. The table includes about 120,000 clones, approximately 90% detected once. The material sequenced was PBMCs. Source of these receptors: a woman between 45 and 60 years old with colorectal cancer. CDR3s include the opening cysteine and the closing phenylalanine or tryptophan. D genes are given only for firm matches. A clone size is listed for some rows: how often the clone was seen (once, few, many), or a class if it is expanded.

j_call | v_call | d_call | clone_size | cdr3_length | cdr3_aa | cdr3_nt
TRBJ2-3 | TRBV11-2 | NA | NA | 16 | CASSLFALVRTDTQYF | TGTGCCAGCAGCTTGTTCGCCCTCGTCCGCACAGATACGCAGTATTTT
TRBJ2-1 | TRBV5-8 | TRBD2 | once | 17 | CASSSKTGTSAHNEQFF | TGTGCCAGCAGCTCTAAGACCGGGACTAGCGCCCACAATGAGCAGTTCTTC
TRBJ2-2 | TRBV18 | NA | NA | 12 | CASSPGHPELFF | TGTGCCAGCTCACCCGGACACCCGGAGCTGTTTTTT
TRBJ2-5 | TRBV6-2/TRBV6-3 | TRBD2 | NA | 17 | CASSYLAGGHEAETQYF | TGTGCCAGCAGTTACCTAGCGGGAGGCCACGAAGCCGAGACCCAGTACTTC
TRBJ1-1 | TRBV5-1 | NA | NA | 16 | CASSQLSGLMNTEAFF | TGCGCCAGCAGCCAACTTTCGGGGTTGATGAACACTGAAGCTTTCTTT
TRBJ1-3 | TRBV18 | NA | NA | 13 | CASSKLKENTIYF | TGTGCCAGCTCAAAACTAAAGGAAAACACCATATATTTT
TRBJ1-5 | TRBV28 | NA | NA | 15 | CASSLNQGVAQPQHF | TGTGCCAGCAGTTTAAACCAGGGAGTAGCTCAGCCCCAGCATTTT
TRBJ2-1 | TRBV9 | NA | NA | 16 | CASSVGAGYSYNEQFF | TGTGCCAGCAGCGTAGGGGCGGGGTACTCCTACAATGAGCAGTTCTTC
TRBJ2-7 | TRBV12-3/TRBV12-4 | NA | NA | 11 | CASSSPYEQYF | TGTGCCAGCAGCAGCCCTTACGAGCAGTACTTC
TRBJ2-7 | TRBV27 | NA | NA | 13 | CASSRGAYYEQYF | TGTGCCAGCAGCCGGGGGGCGTATTACGAGCAGTACTTC
TRBJ1-2 | TRBV11-2 | NA | NA | 18 | CASSLDFVTRVRNYGYTF | TGTGCCAGCAGCTTAGATTTCGTTACCAGGGTCCGAAACTATGGCTACACCTTC
TRBJ1-5 | TRBV5-1 | TRBD1 | once | 13 | CASSWDRNQPQHF | TGCGCCAGCAGTTGGGACAGAAATCAGCCCCAGCATTTT
TRBJ2-6 | TRBV19 | NA | NA | 15 | CASSPQRSGANVLTF | TGTGCCAGTAGTCCCCAAAGGTCTGGGGCCAACGTTCTGACTTTC
TRBJ2-3 | TRBV5-6 | NA | NA | 15 | CASSFMAASTDTQYF | TGTGCCAGCAGCTTTATGGCGGCTAGCACAGATACGCAGTATTTT
TRBJ2-2 | TRBV6-5 | TRBD1 | NA | 15 | CASHPDRAGTGELFF | TGTGCCAGCCATCCCGACAGGGCAGGCACCGGGGAGCTGTTTTTT
TRBJ1-2 | TRBV13 | TRBD1 | NA | 16 | CASSLDRGQGVNDYTF | TGTGCCAGCAGCCTAGACAGGGGGCAGGGAGTTAATGACTACACCTTC
TRBJ2-7 | TRBV7-9 | TRBD2 | NA | 14 | CASSTGLAGHEQYF | TGTGCCAGCAGCACGGGACTAGCGGGACACGAGCAGTACTTC
TRBJ2-2 | TRBV9 | TRBD2 | NA | 18 | CASSVEPSGPTNTGELFF | TGTGCCAGCAGCGTAGAGCCTAGCGGGCCGACGAACACCGGGGAGCTGTTTTTT
TRBJ2-3 | TRBV28 | TRBD2 | NA | 17 | CASSFRPSGNGADTQYF | TGTGCCAGCAGTTTCAGGCCTAGCGGGAACGGAGCAGATACGCAGTATTTT
TRBJ2-7 | TRBV5-1 | TRBD1 | NA | 20 | CASSLVGLGASRQGWGEQYF | TGCGCCAGCAGCTTGGTTGGTTTAGGCGCCAGTCGACAGGGATGGGGCGAGCAGTACTTC
TRBJ1-1 | TRBV18 | NA | NA | 14 | CASSPQRDGREAFF | TGTGCCAGCTCACCCCAGAGGGACGGCCGTGAAGCTTTCTTT
TRBJ2-1 | TRBV3-1/TRBV3-2 | NA | NA | 15 | CASRSGPGISNEQFF | TGTGCCAGCCGTAGCGGACCCGGCATATCCAATGAGCAGTTCTTC
TRBJ1-1 | TRBV6-5 | NA | NA | 13 | CASSQGSGTEAFF | TGTGCCAGCAGTCAGGGTTCGGGCACTGAAGCTTTCTTT
TRBJ1-4 | TRBV28 | NA | once | 16 | CASSLNTGIANEKLFF | TGTGCCAGCAGTCTCAACACAGGGATAGCTAATGAAAAACTGTTTTTT
TRBJ1-2 | TRBV28 | TRBD1 | NA | 15 | CASSLATGGMRGYTF | TGTGCCAGCAGTTTAGCGACAGGGGGCATGAGGGGCTACACCTTC
TRBJ1-2 | TRBV10-3 | TRBD1 | NA | 15 | CAISEGQGVFYGYTF | TGTGCCATCAGTGAGGGCCAGGGGGTTTTCTATGGCTACACCTTC
TRBJ2-1 | TRBV6-1 | TRBD1 | NA | 18 | CASSEASYTGGARDEQFF | TGTGCCAGCAGTGAAGCCTCGTACACAGGGGGCGCCCGGGATGAGCAGTTCTTC
TRBJ2-7 | TRBV27 | TRBD1 | NA | 17 | CASRGFRGTGDSYEQYF | TGTGCCAGCAGGGGGTTTCGAGGGACAGGGGACTCCTACGAGCAGTACTTC
TRBJ2-5 | TRBV27 | NA | once | 15 | CASSLYQQGPETQYF | TGTGCCAGCAGTTTATACCAACAGGGACCGGAGACCCAGTACTTC
TRBJ2-5 | TRBV18 | NA | NA | 13 | CASSPIRKETQYF | TGTGCCAGCTCACCCATACGAAAAGAGACCCAGTACTTC
TRBJ1-1 | TRBV27 | TRBD1 | once | 14 | CASSPTGDKTEAFF | TGTGCCAGCAGTCCGACAGGGGATAAAACTGAAGCTTTCTTT
TRBJ1-1 | TRBV7-2 | TRBD1 | NA | 15 | CASSYSQGWVTEAFF | TGTGCCAGCAGTTATTCACAGGGGTGGGTCACTGAAGCTTTCTTT
TRBJ1-6 | TRBV19 | TRBD1 | NA | 17 | CASRGTGGSLGNSPLHF | TGTGCCTCAAGGGGGACAGGGGGCTCTTTGGGGAATTCACCCCTCCACTTT
TRBJ2-7 | TRBV15 | TRBD2 | NA | 16 | CATSRDLAGGIYEQYF | TGTGCCACCAGCAGAGACCTAGCGGGAGGGATCTACGAGCAGTACTTC
TRBJ2-3 | TRBV6-5 | TRBD1 | once | 13 | CASRGQATDTQYF | TGTGCCAGCAGGGGACAGGCCACAGATACGCAGTATTTT
TRBJ1-2 | TRBV19 | NA | NA | 14 | CASSKDSLGYGYTF | TGTGCCAGTAGTAAGGACAGTTTGGGATATGGCTACACCTTC
TRBJ1-1 | TRBV4-1 | TRBD1 | few | 17 | CASSQMGQGGSDTEAFF | TGCGCCAGCAGCCAGATGGGACAGGGGGGGTCGGACACTGAAGCTTTCTTT
TRBJ2-6 | TRBV6-2/TRBV6-3 | NA | NA | 17 | CASSSLLQGSGANVLTF | TGTGCCAGCAGTTCCCTCCTTCAGGGCTCTGGGGCCAACGTCCTGACTTTC
TRBJ1-1 | TRBV4-1 | NA | NA | 14 | CASSQDPIPTEAFF | TGCGCCAGCAGCCAAGATCCGATCCCCACTGAAGCTTTCTTT
TRBJ2-1 | TRBV19 | NA | NA | 14 | CASSTTSLRGEQFF | TGTGCCAGTAGTACGACTAGTTTGCGGGGTGAGCAGTTCTTC
TRBJ1-2 | TRBV2 | TRBD1 | NA | 15 | CASSEALHRGEGYTF | TGTGCCAGCAGTGAAGCGCTTCACAGGGGTGAAGGCTACACCTTC
TRBJ1-2 | TRBV5-1 | NA | many | 15 | CASSPGSQRDYGYTF | TGCGCCAGCAGCCCCGGATCCCAGAGGGACTATGGCTACACCTTC
TRBJ1-6 | TRBV7-9 | NA | NA | 14 | CASTAPGENSPLHF | TGTGCCAGCACTGCACCTGGAGAAAATTCACCCCTCCACTTT
TRBJ2-7 | TRBV6-1 | NA | few | 13 | CASSEASRGEQYF | TGTGCCAGCAGTGAAGCCTCCAGGGGCGAGCAGTACTTC
TRBJ2-7 | TRBV28 | TRBD2 | once | 14 | CASSFGTREYEQYF | TGTGCCAGCAGTTTTGGGACTAGAGAATACGAGCAGTACTTC
TRBJ1-1 | TRBV7-9 | NA | NA | 14 | CASSRGPPFNEAFF | TGTGCCAGCAGCCGCGGACCACCATTTAATGAAGCTTTCTTT
TRBJ1-5 | TRBV5-1 | NA | NA | 13 | CASSLEVNQPQHF | TGCGCCAGCAGCTTGGAAGTCAATCAGCCCCAGCATTTT
TRBJ1-5 | TRBV19 | TRBD1 | NA | 15 | CASSDRDRGSWPQHF | TGTGCCAGTAGTGACCGGGACAGGGGGAGTTGGCCCCAGCATTTT
TRBJ2-3 | TRBV29-1 | TRBD2 | NA | 14 | CSVDGSGSTDTQYF | TGCAGCGTTGACGGTAGCGGGAGCACAGATACGCAGTATTTT
TRBJ2-7 | TRBV6-1 | NA | NA | 13 | CASSQAEGYEQYF | TGTGCCAGCAGTCAAGCGGAAGGCTACGAGCAGTACTTC
TRBJ2-1 | TRBV29-1 | TRBD2 | NA | 14 | CSVAGTTYYNEQFF | TGCAGCGTCGCAGGGACTACTTACTACAATGAGCAGTTCTTC
TRBJ1-5 | TRBV6-2/TRBV6-3 | TRBD1 | NA | 13 | CASSQQGEKPQHF | TGTGCCAGCAGTCAACAGGGGGAGAAGCCCCAGCATTTT
TRBJ1-5 | TRBV3-1/TRBV3-2 | NA | NA | 14 | CASSPTRDNQPQHF | TGTGCCAGCAGCCCAACAAGAGACAATCAGCCCCAGCATTTT
TRBJ1-2 | TRBV4-1 | NA | NA | 14 | CASSQIPGSSGYTF | TGCGCCAGCAGCCAAATACCGGGATCGAGTGGCTACACCTTC
TRBJ2-7 | TRBV19 | NA | NA | 12 | CASSAATYEQYF | TGTGCCAGTAGTGCTGCTACCTACGAGCAGTACTTC
TRBJ2-6 | TRBV5-6 | NA | NA | 18 | CASSLTGRVVSGANVLTF | TGTGCCAGCAGCCTCACGGGACGGGTAGTCTCTGGGGCCAACGTCCTGACTTTC
TRBJ2-3 | TRBV6-6 | TRBD1 | NA | 14 | CASNDRGKTDTQYF | TGTGCCAGCAACGACAGGGGGAAGACAGATACGCAGTATTTT
TRBJ2-7 | TRBV19 | NA | once | 14 | CASSRSGDYYEQYF | TGTGCCAGTAGTCGGTCAGGGGACTACTACGAGCAGTACTTC
TRBJ2-7 | TRBV14 | TRBD2 | few | 20 | CASSRGRLAGGPLSSYEQYF | TGTGCCAGCAGTCGAGGCCGACTAGCGGGAGGCCCACTAAGCTCCTACGAGCAGTACTTC